Sequencing of this T cell receptor beta chain was carried out in a study of tumor and adjacent non-tumor tissue in lung cancer. Study-wide results and limits: TCR diversity was significantly greater in tumor than normal lung tissue.

RNA was extracted from bulk tissue without any cell sorting. Between August and November 2014, newly diagnosed, chemotherapy-naive lung cancer patients underwent thoracic surgery in China. This clonotype has just a few counts. Its antigen is still unknown. A much more abundant neighbour one base away suggests this may be a read error. A modified ARM-PCR protocol with three rounds of nested PCR amplified TCRbeta. TCRdb fed the multiplex PCR reads into MiXCR, producing one record per CDR3 protein. The sample shows about 70,000 distinct CDR3 sequences, around four fifths of them seen only once. The sequencing input was lung tumor tissue. This receptor was taken from a man in his fifties or sixties with non-small cell lung cancer.

The CDR3 DNA is TGCAGTGCTAGAGAGGTGCCCGATAACTGTGGCTACACCTTC. It translates to CSAREVPDNCGYTF. The gene calls are TRBV20-1 and TRBJ1-2, with D hard to call. The CDR3 is 14 amino acids. Germline lookup yields CDR1 DFQATT and CDR2 SNEGSKA (reference sequence).